Listed here are 16 T cell receptor beta chains from one sample, sequenced in a study of T cell changes during pregnancy in multiple sclerosis (dated by TCRdb to about 2019). Library prep was done by the immunoSEQ multiplex PCR assay. TCRdb mirrors the immuneACCESS table, restricted to in-frame sequences. Some clones are absent from its copies; in checked studies, under half trace to an unresolved V gene, and the reason for the others is unknown. The sample table holds about 66,000 clones, of which around nine tenths were seen once. The top ten hold approximately 5% of the sample. The sequences come from CD8+ T cells from peripheral blood mononuclear cells, collected before pregnancy. These receptor sequences come from a female donor with multiple sclerosis, enrolled in a pregnancy study.

The genes are TRBV6-5 and TRBJ2-1; D remains ambiguous. From germline, CDR1 is MNHEY and CDR2 SVGAGI. V lost 5 bases and J lost 9, with 14 bases in between. This CDR3 is built from 13 residues. The CDR3 spells CASSPVLYGEQFF. The CDR3 DNA follows: TGTGCCAGCAGTCCGGTCCTGTATGGTGAGCAGTTCTTC.

The gene calls are TRBV6-6 and TRBJ1-1; TRBD1 matches 7 bases. This CDR3 region has 13 residues. Per germline, CDR1 MNHNY and CDR2 SVGAGI (reference sequence). V dropped 6 bases and J dropped 4; count of bases not matched to a gene: 5. Written as DNA, the CDR3 is TGTGCCAGCAGACAGGGGTTGAGCACTGAAGCTTTCTTT. Its translation is CASRQGLSTEAFF.

This chain joins TRBV27 and TRBJ2-2, with TRBD2 as a possible D gene (5 bases). Trimming left V 2 bases short and J 4 bases short, with 11 bases between. This CDR3 spans 15 amino acids. In germline, CDR1 is MNHEY, CDR2 SMNVEV (reference sequence). The CDR3, as DNA: TGTGCCAGCAGTTTAGCGGTCGAGGGCACCGGGGAGCTGTTTTTT. The encoded protein is CASSLAVEGTGELFF.

The CDR3 loop is CASELTGGSYGYTF. DNA of the CDR3: TGTGCCAGCGAACTTACCGGGGGGTCCTATGGCTACACCTTC. V usage is TRBV7-9 and J usage is TRBJ1-2; tentatively, D is TRBD1 (5 bases). V lost 8 bases, J lost 4 bases, and 17 bases lay in between. This CDR3 has 14 residues. The germline V gene encodes CDR1 SEHNR and CDR2 FQNEAQ (reference sequence).

This chain joins TRBV6-6 and TRBJ1-4; D is ambiguous. Germline CDR1 reads MNHNY; CDR2 reads SVGAGI (reference sequence). The CDR3 is 15 residues long. V was cut by 5 bases and J by 16 bases, with 26 bases left in between. CDR3: CASSHRFGSDGGRFF. CDR3 nucleotides: TGTGCCAGCAGTCACCGGTTTGGAAGTGACGGCGGCAGGTTTTTT.

The rearrangement joins TRBV9 to TRBJ1-4, with 8 bases fitting TRBD1. Germline V gene lookup returns CDR1 SGDLS and CDR2 YYNGEE. The CDR3 is 17 residues long. With V trimmed by 4 bases and J by 0 bases, 8 bases remained unmatched. The chain's CDR3 is CASSQTGAFATNEKLFF. The CDR3 coding sequence is TGTGCCAGCAGCCAGACAGGGGCCTTTGCAACTAATGAAAAACTGTTTTTT.

For this clone: One junction end does not reproduce the germline sequence, and a read error may be involved. The chain uses TRBV7-7 and TRBJ2-1, with D tentatively TRBD2 (6 bases). The CDR3 is 14 residues long. The germline gives CDR1 SSHAT, CDR2 FNYEAQ (reference sequence). CDR3 in amino acids: CASSRGRSYNEQFF. The CDR3 coding sequence is TGTGCTAGCAGCCGGGGGAGGTCCTACAATGAGCAGTTCTTC.

V and J are TRBV5-4 and TRBJ1-1, with D uncertain. Germline V lookup: CDR1 SGHNT, CDR2 YYREEE (reference sequence). The CDR3 length is 13 residues. The ends were cut back, 4 bases at V and 2 bases at J, with 9 bases in the middle. Here the CDR3 DNA reads TGTGCCAGCAGCCCCTTAGTTAACACTGAAGCTTTCTTT. It is translated as CASSPLVNTEAFF.

Regarding this clone: One end of the junction varies from germline; a read error may be responsible. The chain joins TRBV5-1 to TRBJ2-1, with 8 nucleotides matching TRBD2. The CDR3 has 15 residues. Per germline, CDR1 SGHRS and CDR2 YFSETQ. The CDR3 here is CASSLIGGAYNEQFF. The CDR3 DNA follows: TGCGCCAGCAGCTTGATCGGGGGGGCCTATAATGAGCAGTTCTTC.

V is TRBV6-5 and J is TRBJ1-2; 7 positions match TRBD1. Per germline, CDR1 MNHEY and CDR2 SVGAGI. The CDR3 extends over 15 amino acids. Trimming cost V 0 bases and J 4 bases; bases outside gene matches: 5. The CDR3 bases are TGTGCCAGCAGTTACTCAGGGGGCAAGGTCTATGGCTACACCTTC. Translated: CASSYSGGKVYGYTF.

This clone was counted a few times. The CDR3 region has the DNA TGTGCCAGCAGTGGAACGGGCGGGGGGCAAGAGACCCAGTACTTC. Encoded protein: CASSGTGGGQETQYF. This sequence joins TRBV27 and TRBJ2-5; TRBD2 matches 8 bases. This CDR3 has 15 residues. Germline CDR1 reads MNHEY; CDR2 reads SMNVEV (reference sequence). The V gene end was trimmed by 5 bases and the J gene end by 2 bases; junction bases not matched to a gene: 7.

The chain links TRBV10-3 to TRBJ1-1; D is ambiguous. CDR1 and CDR2 from the germline V gene are ENHRY and SYGVKD. The CDR3 runs to 12 residues. Trimming took off 3 bases at V and 1 base at J, with 3 bases between the two ends. This CDR3 reads CAISDSNTEAFF. CDR3 in DNA: TGTGCCATCAGTGACTCGAACACTGAAGCTTTCTTT.

The CDR3 protein is CASSQEYRLRNTEAFF. The CDR3 DNA reads TGCGCCAGCAGCCAAGAATATAGACTGAGGAACACTGAAGCTTTCTTT. The chain couples TRBV4-1 to TRBJ1-1; D gene unclear. Germline V gene sequence: CDR1 MGHRA, CDR2 YSYEKL. The CDR3 sequence is 16 residues long. The ends were cut back, 0 bases at V and 1 base at J, with 12 bases in the middle.

This clone showed up just a few times. The CDR3 is CASSLSENQPQHF. The CDR3 DNA reads TGTGCCAGCAGTTTATCGGAGAATCAGCCCCAGCATTTT. The V call is TRBV27, the J call TRBJ1-5; D not resolved. V was cut by 0 bases and J by 4 bases, with 4 bases left in between. The CDR3 spans 13 residues. Per germline, CDR1 MNHEY and CDR2 SMNVEV (reference sequence).

The chain has TRBV9 and TRBJ2-1, with TRBD2 matching 10 bases. V trimming: 3 bases; J trimming: 2 bases; junction bases outside the gene matches: 5. The V gene's germline CDR1 is SGDLS and CDR2 YYNGEE. The CDR3 is 16 residues long. The CDR3 sequence is CASSGDGLAAYNEQFF. CDR3 sequence (DNA): TGTGCCAGCAGCGGGGATGGACTAGCGGCCTACAATGAGCAGTTCTTC. Using reference TRBV9 and TRBJ2-1 for the parts outside the CDR3, the full variable domain is DSGVTQTPKHLITATGQRVTLRCSPRSGDLSVYWYQQSLDQGLQFLIQYYNGEERAKGNILERFSAQQFPDLHSELNLSSLELGDSALYFCASSGDGLAAYNEQFFGPGTRLTVL.

This chain connects TRBV5-4 to TRBJ1-2; 7 bases are shared with TRBD1. CDR1 SGHNT and CDR2 YYREEE come from the germline V gene (reference sequence). The CDR3 is 15 amino acids. V dropped 5 bases and J dropped 7; count of bases not matched to a gene: 14. CDR3 protein: CASRSSEGARVGYTF. CDR3 coding DNA: TGTGCCAGCAGGTCGAGTGAGGGGGCCAGGGTTGGCTACACCTTC.